This T cell receptor beta chain stems from a study of identical twins' blood T cells. For the study at large: About 12 libraries, six alpha and six beta, gave 50 million to 55 million reads.

Details on this clonotype: Its cognate antigen is unknown.

Sample barcodes were added at both library ends during cDNA synthesis. TCRdb used MiXCR to reprocess the 5' RACE reads, holding one entry per CDR3 protein. The sample shows roughly 380,000 distinct CDR3 sequences, over 25% of them seen only once. CDR1 MNHEY and CDR2 SVGAGI come from the germline V gene. The CDR3 sequence is 15 residues long. J gave up 7 bases and V 6 bases, and 10 bases lay outside the gene matches. Notes on the study in general: Twin repertoire similarity may partly reflect shared environment. Abundant TCRbeta CDR3s overlapped more between twins than with unrelated donors.

The sequenced sample consisted of PBMCs. The TCR comes from a woman between 18 and 55 years old in good health. The V gene is TRBV6-5, the J gene TRBJ1-4; 8 bases align to TRBD1. CDR3 in DNA: TGTGCCAGCAGCTTCCCGGGGACAGGCGGTGAAAAACTGTTTTTT. Translation gives CASSFPGTGGEKLFF.